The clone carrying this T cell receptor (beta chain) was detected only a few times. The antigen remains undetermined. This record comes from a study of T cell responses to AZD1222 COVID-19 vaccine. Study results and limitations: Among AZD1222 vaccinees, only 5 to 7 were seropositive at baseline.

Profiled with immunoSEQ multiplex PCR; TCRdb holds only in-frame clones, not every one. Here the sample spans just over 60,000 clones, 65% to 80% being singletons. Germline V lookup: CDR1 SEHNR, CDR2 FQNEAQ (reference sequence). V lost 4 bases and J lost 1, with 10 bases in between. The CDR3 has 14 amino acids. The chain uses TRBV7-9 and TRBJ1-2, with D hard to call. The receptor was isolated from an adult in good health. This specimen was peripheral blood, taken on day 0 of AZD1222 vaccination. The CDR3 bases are TGTGCCAGCAGCTCCCTCCAGGTTAACTATGGCTACACCTTC. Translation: CASSSLQVNYGYTF.